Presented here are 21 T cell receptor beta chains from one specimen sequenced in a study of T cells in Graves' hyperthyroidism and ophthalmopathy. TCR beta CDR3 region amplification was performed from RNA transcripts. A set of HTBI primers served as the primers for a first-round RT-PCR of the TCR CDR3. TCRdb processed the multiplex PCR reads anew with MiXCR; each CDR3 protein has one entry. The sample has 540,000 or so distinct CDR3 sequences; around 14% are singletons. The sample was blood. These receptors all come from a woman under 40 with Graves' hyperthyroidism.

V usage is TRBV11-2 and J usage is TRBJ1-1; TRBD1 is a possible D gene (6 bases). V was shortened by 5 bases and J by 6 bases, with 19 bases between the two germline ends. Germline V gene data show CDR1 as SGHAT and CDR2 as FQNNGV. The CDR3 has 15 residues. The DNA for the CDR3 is TGTGCCAGCAGCCCCTCGGGGGCCTTGGGATCTGAAGCTTTCTTT. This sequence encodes CASSPSGALGSEAFF. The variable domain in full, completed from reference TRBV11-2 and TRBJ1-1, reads EAGVAQSPRYKIIEKRQSVAFWCNPISGHATLYWYQQILGQGPKLLIQFQNNGVVDDSQLPKDRFSAERLKGVDSTLKIQPAKLEDSAVYLCASSPSGALGSEAFFGQGTRLTVV.

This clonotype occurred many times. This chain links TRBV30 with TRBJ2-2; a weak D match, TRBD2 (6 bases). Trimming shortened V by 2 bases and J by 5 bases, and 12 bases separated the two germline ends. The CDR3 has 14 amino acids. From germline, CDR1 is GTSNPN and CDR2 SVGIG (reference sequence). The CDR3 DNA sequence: TGTGCCTGGAGTCCGGGAGTACAGACCGGGGAGCTGTTTTTT. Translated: CAWSPGVQTGELFF.

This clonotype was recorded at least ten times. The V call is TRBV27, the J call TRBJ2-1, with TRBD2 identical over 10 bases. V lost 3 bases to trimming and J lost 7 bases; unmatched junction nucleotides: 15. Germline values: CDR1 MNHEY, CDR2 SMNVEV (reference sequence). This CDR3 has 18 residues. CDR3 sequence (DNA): TGTGCCAGCAGTTTTTCCCCCTGGCTAGCGGGAGTACGTAATGAGCAGTTCTTC. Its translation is CASSFSPWLAGVRNEQFF.

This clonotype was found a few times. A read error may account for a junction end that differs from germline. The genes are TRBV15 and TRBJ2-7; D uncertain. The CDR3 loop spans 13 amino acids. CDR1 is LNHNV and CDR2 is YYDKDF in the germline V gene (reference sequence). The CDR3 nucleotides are TGTGCCACCGGCAGAGCCCTAGGCTACGAGCAGTACTTC. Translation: CATGRALGYEQYF.

The CDR3 region is CASGSPGPNYGYTF. The CDR3 coding sequence is TGTGCTAGTGGTAGCCCCGGTCCTAACTATGGCTACACCTTC. The chain combines TRBV12-5 with TRBJ1-2, with D unresolved. V lost 5 bases and J lost 0, with 10 bases in between. Germline lookup yields CDR1 LGHNT and CDR2 FRNRAP. CDR3 length equals 14 residues.

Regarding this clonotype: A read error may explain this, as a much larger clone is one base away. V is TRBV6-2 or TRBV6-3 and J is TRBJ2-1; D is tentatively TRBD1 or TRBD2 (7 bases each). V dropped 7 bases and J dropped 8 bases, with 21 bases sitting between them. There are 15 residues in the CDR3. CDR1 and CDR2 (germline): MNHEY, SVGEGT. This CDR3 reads CASIYSSGGVDEQFF. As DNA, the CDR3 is TGTGCCAGCATTTATTCGTCAGGGGGGGTCGATGAGCAGTTCTTC.

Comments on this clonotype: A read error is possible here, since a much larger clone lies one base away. For the CDR3, the DNA is TGTGCCAGCAGTATCCGGACTAGTCCCCTCTCCTACAATGAGCAGTTCTTC. This translates into CASSIRTSPLSYNEQFF. The chain couples TRBV27 to TRBJ2-1; TRBD2 agrees at 7 bases. The CDR3 loop spans 17 amino acids. Trimming at V came to 5 bases and at J to 0 bases, leaving 10 bases not matched to a gene. Germline CDR1 is MNHEY and CDR2 is SMNVEV (reference sequence).

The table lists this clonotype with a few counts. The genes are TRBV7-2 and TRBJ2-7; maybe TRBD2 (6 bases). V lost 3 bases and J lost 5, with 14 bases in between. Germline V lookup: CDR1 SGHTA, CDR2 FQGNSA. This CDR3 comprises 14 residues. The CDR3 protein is CASSLTGVTNEQYF. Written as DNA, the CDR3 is TGTGCCAGCAGCTTGACGGGAGTTACCAACGAGCAGTACTTC.

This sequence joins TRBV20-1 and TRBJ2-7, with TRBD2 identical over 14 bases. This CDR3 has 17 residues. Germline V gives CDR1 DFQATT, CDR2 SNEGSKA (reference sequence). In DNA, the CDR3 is TGCAGCGTTGGGACTAGCGGGAGTCATACCCCACCCTACGAGCAGTACTTC. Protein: CSVGTSGSHTPPYEQYF.

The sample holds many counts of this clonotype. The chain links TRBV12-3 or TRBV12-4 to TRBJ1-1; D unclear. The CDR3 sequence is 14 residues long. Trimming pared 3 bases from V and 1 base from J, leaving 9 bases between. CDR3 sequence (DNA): TGTGCCAGCAGTTTGTGGAGAAGGAACACTGAAGCTTTCTTT. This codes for CASSLWRRNTEAFF.

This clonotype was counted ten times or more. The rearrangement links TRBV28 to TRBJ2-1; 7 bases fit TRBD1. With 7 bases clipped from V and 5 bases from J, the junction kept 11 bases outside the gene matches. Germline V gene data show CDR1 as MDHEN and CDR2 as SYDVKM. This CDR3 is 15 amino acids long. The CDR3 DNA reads TGTGCCAGCAAGGGGGCGGCCGCCTTGGACAATGAGCAGTTCTTC. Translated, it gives CASKGAAALDNEQFF. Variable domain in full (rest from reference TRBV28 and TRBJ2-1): DVKVTQSSRYLVKRTGEKVFLECVQDMDHENMFWYRQDPGLGLRLIYFSYDVKMKEKGDIPEGYSVSREKKERFSLILESASTNQTSMYLCASKGAAALDNEQFFGPGTRLTVL.

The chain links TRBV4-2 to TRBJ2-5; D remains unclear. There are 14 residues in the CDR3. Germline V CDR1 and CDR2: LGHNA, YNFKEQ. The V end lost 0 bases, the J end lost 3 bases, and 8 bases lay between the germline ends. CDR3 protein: CASSQDPRKETQYF. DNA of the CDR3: TGTGCCAGCAGCCAAGATCCCAGGAAAGAGACCCAGTACTTC.

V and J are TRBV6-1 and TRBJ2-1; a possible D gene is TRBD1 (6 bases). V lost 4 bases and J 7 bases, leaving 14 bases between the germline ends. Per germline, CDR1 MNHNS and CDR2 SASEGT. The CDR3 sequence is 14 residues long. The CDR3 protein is CASSAPGHQNEQFF. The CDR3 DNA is TGTGCCAGCAGTGCTCCGGGACATCAAAATGAGCAGTTCTTC.

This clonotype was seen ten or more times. The CDR3 nucleotides are TGTGCCAGCAGCTTATTTGGGGTGGCTTACAATGAGCAGTTCTTC. The encoded protein is CASSLFGVAYNEQFF. The chain links TRBV11-2 to TRBJ2-1; D not resolved. Trimming cost V 2 bases and J 4 bases, with 12 bases left between them. The CDR3 spans 15 residues. From germline, CDR1 is SGHAT and CDR2 FQNNGV.

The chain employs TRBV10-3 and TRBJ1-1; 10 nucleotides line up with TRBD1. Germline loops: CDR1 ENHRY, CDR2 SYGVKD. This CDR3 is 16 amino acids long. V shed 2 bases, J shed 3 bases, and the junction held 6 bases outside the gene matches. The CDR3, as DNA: TGTGCCATCAGTGAGGGGACAGGGGCTGGTCACACTGAAGCTTTCTTT. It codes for CAISEGTGAGHTEAFF.

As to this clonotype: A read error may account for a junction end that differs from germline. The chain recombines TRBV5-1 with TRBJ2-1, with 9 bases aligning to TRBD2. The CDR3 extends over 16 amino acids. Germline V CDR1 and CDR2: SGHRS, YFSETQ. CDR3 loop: CASSVDSGSIQGEQFF. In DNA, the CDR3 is TGTGCCAGCAGCGTAGATAGCGGGAGCATCCAGGGGGAGCAGTTCTTC.

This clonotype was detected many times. The CDR3 loop reads CSASGTSGIGEQYF. For the CDR3, the DNA is TGCAGTGCTAGCGGGACTAGCGGGATCGGCGAGCAGTACTTC. This sequence joins TRBV20-1 and TRBJ2-7, with 13 positions matching TRBD2. This CDR3 is built from 14 residues. Trimming cost V 3 bases and J 6 bases; bases outside gene matches: 5. CDR1 and CDR2 (germline): DFQATT, SNEGSKA (reference sequence).

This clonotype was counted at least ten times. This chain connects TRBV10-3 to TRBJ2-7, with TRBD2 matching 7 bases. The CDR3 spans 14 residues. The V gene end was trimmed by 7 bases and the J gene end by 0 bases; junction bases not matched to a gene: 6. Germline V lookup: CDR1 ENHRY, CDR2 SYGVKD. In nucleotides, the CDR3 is TGTGCCATCATGAGTGGCGGGAGCTCCTACGAGCAGTACTTC. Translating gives CAIMSGGSSYEQYF.

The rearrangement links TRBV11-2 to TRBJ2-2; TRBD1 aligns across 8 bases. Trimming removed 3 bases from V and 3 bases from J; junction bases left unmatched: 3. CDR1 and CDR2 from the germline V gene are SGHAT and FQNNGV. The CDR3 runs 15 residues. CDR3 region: CASSLQGAYTGELFF. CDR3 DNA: TGTGCCAGCAGCTTGCAGGGGGCCTACACCGGGGAGCTGTTTTTT.

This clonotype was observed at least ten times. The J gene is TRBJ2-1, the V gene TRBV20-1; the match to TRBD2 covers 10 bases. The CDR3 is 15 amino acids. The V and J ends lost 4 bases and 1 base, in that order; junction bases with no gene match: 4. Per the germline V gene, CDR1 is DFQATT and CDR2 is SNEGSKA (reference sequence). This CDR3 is CSANGLADSYNEQFF. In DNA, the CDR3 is TGCAGTGCTAACGGACTAGCGGATTCCTACAATGAGCAGTTCTTC.

In DNA form, the CDR3 reads TGTGCCAGCAGCCCCGGAGGGCGCAACTATGGCTACACCTTC. Translating gives CASSPGGRNYGYTF. V usage is TRBV28 and J usage is TRBJ1-2; D gene ambiguous. The CDR3 extends over 14 amino acids. CDR1 is MDHEN, CDR2 SYDVKM, per germline. The ends were cut back, 6 bases at V and 2 bases at J, with 13 bases in the middle.